The sequence of this T cell receptor beta chain was determined in a study of post-analysis software for immune sequencing data. Whole-study findings and limits: The authors found that F measure strongly co-clustered same-batch samples. A few TRBV segments occurring more often in patients than controls included TRBV5-6, TRBV5-1 and TRBV20-1.

This CDR3 is 15 amino acids long. Per the germline V gene, CDR1 is DFQATT and CDR2 is SNEGSKA (reference sequence). V trimming: 5 bases; J trimming: 2 bases; junction bases outside the gene matches: 9. In the case of this clonotype: What it binds is not known.

Unique-molecular-identifier-tagged TCR beta cDNA libraries were used. TCRdb reprocessed the PCR reads via MiXCR and lists one record per CDR3 protein. The profile shows approximately 570,000 distinct CDR3 sequences, around 40% of them singletons. The J gene is TRBJ2-3, the V gene TRBV20-1; TRBD2 matches at 8 bases. This TCR came from a girl aged 10 to 17 with multiple sclerosis. Material: blood. Here the CDR3 reads CSADSTRGDTDTQYF. CDR3 DNA: TGCAGTGCTGATTCTACGCGGGGGGACACAGATACGCAGTATTTT.